These 13 T cell receptor beta chains were sequenced from one sample in a study of blood T cell repertoires in COVID-19. The assay was immunoSEQ multiplex PCR, and TCRdb's table has in-frame clones only and misses some. The sample lists roughly 120,000 clones, 90% seen once, with 1.8% in the top ten. Sequencing was carried out using peripheral blood. All receptors derive from a human donor with active COVID-19. The donor label of this sample is uncertain.

The chain links TRBV14 to TRBJ2-1; 7 bases are a match to TRBD1. The germline V gene encodes CDR1 SGHDN and CDR2 FVKESK. This CDR3 is 20 amino acids long. V lost 4 bases to trimming and J lost 0 bases; unmatched junction nucleotides: 18. The CDR3 DNA follows: TGTGCCAGCAGCCGGAATACGGGTGGGACAGTTAGAAGCTCCTACAATGAGCAGTTCTTC. Translated: CASSRNTGGTVRSSYNEQFF.

Turning to this clone: Mismatch with germline at one junction end may stem from a read error. V usage is TRBV27 and J usage is TRBJ2-1; perhaps TRBD2 as D (6 bases). The CDR3 runs 14 residues. Germline V CDR1 and CDR2: MNHEY, SMNVEV (reference sequence). Here the CDR3 reads CASSLSGPTVEGIF. In DNA, the CDR3 is TGTGCCAGCAGTTTATCGGGTCCGACAGTGGAGGGGATCTTC.

This clone is a singleton in its sample. The chain has TRBV6-1 and TRBJ1-6; maybe TRBD1 (5 bases). This CDR3 is built from 15 residues. The V end lost 1 base, the J end lost 15 bases, and 19 bases lay between the germline ends. The germline V gene encodes CDR1 MNHNS and CDR2 SASEGT. CDR3 sequence reads: CASSEGGTAGSNLHF. The CDR3 bases are TGTGCCAGCAGTGAAGGCGGGACGGCTGGCAGTAACCTCCACTTT.

Turning to this clone: Other DNA sequences within the sample encode an identical CDR3. This chain uses TRBV5-1 with TRBJ2-3; TRBD2 is a possible D gene (5 bases). Germline V CDR1 and CDR2: SGHRS, YFSETQ. V lost 0 bases and J lost 0, with 8 bases in between. The CDR3 sequence is 15 residues long. The CDR3 loop is CASSLGGPSTDTQYF. The CDR3 nucleotides are TGCGCCAGCAGCTTGGGAGGGCCTAGCACAGATACGCAGTATTTT.

The rearrangement uses TRBV4-3 and TRBJ2-7; weak D call: TRBD1 (7 bases). The CDR3 spans 15 residues. Per germline, CDR1 LGHNA and CDR2 YSLEER. Between the trimmed V and J ends, which lost 0 bases and 3 bases, there was a span of 12 bases. Written as DNA, the CDR3 is TGCGCCAGCAGCCAAGATGGAGGGGGCGGCTACGAGCAGTACTTC. Translating it yields CASSQDGGGGYEQYF.

This chain links TRBV2 with TRBJ1-2; no clear D. The CDR3 contains 14 residues. CDR1 is SNHLY and CDR2 is FYNNEI in the germline V gene. V shed 3 bases and J shed 0 bases, with 8 bases lying between them. In nucleotides, the CDR3 is TGTGCCAGCAGTGAGGTGGCAGCTAACTATGGCTACACCTTC. Amino acids: CASSEVAANYGYTF.

This chain links TRBV15 with TRBJ1-3, with TRBD1 identical over 9 bases. V lost 2 bases, J lost 1 base, and 9 bases stayed unmatched. This CDR3 region has 18 residues. The germline V gene encodes CDR1 LNHNV and CDR2 YYDKDF (reference sequence). The CDR3 loop is CATSRTTLGQGSGNTIYF. CDR3 DNA sequence: TGTGCCACCAGCAGAACTACCTTAGGACAGGGGTCTGGAAACACCATATATTTT.

The chain combines TRBV5-1 with TRBJ2-5, with 9 bases lining up with TRBD1. The germline CDR1 and CDR2 sequences are SGHRS and YFSETQ. CDR3 length: 16 amino acids. V gave up 4 bases and J gave up 4 bases; unmatched junction bases: 11. The CDR3 sequence is CASSTYHRGRRETQYF. The CDR3 DNA follows: TGCGCCAGCAGCACCTACCACAGGGGGCGGAGAGAGACCCAGTACTTC.

The CDR3 protein is CASSFSKVAKNIQYF. The CDR3 DNA follows: TGTGCCAGCAGCTTCAGTAAAGTAGCCAAAAACATTCAGTACTTC. This chain joins TRBV11-2 and TRBJ2-4; D not resolved. CDR3 length: 15 amino acids. Trimming took off 3 bases at V and 0 bases at J, with 9 bases between the two ends. Germline CDR1 SGHAT, CDR2 FQNNGV.

This rearrangement joins TRBV5-1 to TRBJ1-2; D is undetermined. Trimming left V 5 bases short and J 8 bases short, with 22 bases between. Per the germline V gene, CDR1 is SGHRS and CDR2 is YFSETQ. CDR3 length equals 15 residues. DNA for the CDR3: TGCGCCAGCAGACCCGACTACCGGGAGTTCGGGGGCTACACCTTC. This translates into CASRPDYREFGGYTF. The full variable domain, completed using reference TRBV5-1 and TRBJ1-2, is KAGVTQTPRYLIKTRGQQVTLSCSPISGHRSVSWYQQTPGQGLQFLFEYFSETQRNKGNFPGRFSGRQFSNSRSEMNVSTLELGDSALYLCASRPDYREFGGYTFGSGTRLTVV.

The V call is TRBV4-3, the J call TRBJ1-4; D perhaps matches TRBD1 (5 bases). Between the trimmed V and J ends, which lost 0 bases and 5 bases, there was a span of 10 bases. In germline, CDR1 is LGHNA, CDR2 YSLEER. CDR3 length: 15 residues. The CDR3 DNA sequence: TGCGCCAGCAGCCAAGAATTGGGGGGGAATGAAAAACTGTTTTTT. Translation: CASSQELGGNEKLFF.

The genes are TRBV16 and TRBJ2-7, with TRBD1 as a possible D gene (6 bases). CDR1 is KGHSY and CDR2 is FQNENV in the germline V gene. The CDR3 spans 15 residues. Deletions cut 5 bases from V and 0 bases from J, with 14 bases between. The CDR3 loop is CASSKETGSSYEQYF. CDR3 in DNA: TGTGCCAGCAGCAAGGAGACAGGTTCCTCCTACGAGCAGTACTTC.

This clone was seen once. This chain connects TRBV5-1 to TRBJ2-1, with 9 positions matching TRBD2. CDR1 is SGHRS and CDR2 is YFSETQ in the germline V gene. The CDR3 runs 15 residues. The V segment lost 5 bases and the J segment 4 bases; nucleotides outside the gene matches: 7. CDR3 in amino acids: CASSDGAGGYNEQFF. The CDR3 region has the DNA TGCGCCAGCAGTGACGGAGCGGGGGGTTACAATGAGCAGTTCTTC.